A single sample is the source of the 31 T cell receptor beta chains below, sequenced in a study of neoadjuvant nivolumab and ipilimumab in lung cancer. Method: immunoSEQ multiplex PCR; TCRdb's copy keeps in-frame clones and lacks some. Among a few thousand clones listed, around 89% were seen once. Sequencing was performed on tumor tissue, taken after neoadjuvant nivolumab, alone or with ipilimumab, at or shortly before surgery. Receptor source: an adult with non-small cell lung cancer.

The chain employs TRBV6-5 and TRBJ1-2, with a tentative D call TRBD1 (5 bases). Per germline, CDR1 MNHEY and CDR2 SVGAGI. V was clipped by 8 bases and J by 2 bases, with 15 bases between them. The CDR3 runs to 14 residues. CDR3 sequence: CASRARGPNYGYTF. The CDR3 DNA follows: TGTGCCAGCCGCGCAAGGGGCCCCAACTATGGCTACACCTTC.

This rearrangement joins TRBV30 to TRBJ2-7; TRBD1 is a possible D gene (7 bases). There are 13 residues in the CDR3. Looked up from germline, CDR1 is GTSNPN and CDR2 is SVGIG (reference sequence). CDR3 bases: TGTGGCGCGTCCAGGGGGGATTTGTACGAGCAGTACTTC. Its protein is CGASRGDLYEQYF.

The V call is TRBV5-5, the J call TRBJ2-7, with D possibly matching TRBD1 (6 bases). CDR3 length: 14 amino acids. With 3 bases removed from V and 2 bases from J, the gap between germline ends came to 12 bases. Germline CDR1 SGHKS, CDR2 YYEKEE (reference sequence). CDR3 loop: CASSSGTNTYEQYF. In DNA form, the CDR3 reads TGTGCCAGCAGCTCCGGGACAAACACCTACGAGCAGTACTTC.

This chain joins TRBV11-2 and TRBJ2-4; D is unresolved. V was cut by 7 bases and J by 9 bases, with 13 bases left in between. CDR1 is SGHAT and CDR2 is FQNNGV in the germline V gene. The CDR3 is 12 residues long. The CDR3 here is CASKRVEVIQYF. The CDR3 coding sequence is TGTGCCAGCAAAAGGGTCGAGGTCATTCAGTACTTC.

The chain links TRBV18 to TRBJ2-5; D ambiguous. Between the trimmed V and J ends, which lost 0 bases and 5 bases, there was a span of 10 bases. This CDR3 is 14 amino acids long. Germline V lookup: CDR1 KGHSH, CDR2 LQKENI. CDR3 amino acids: CASSPPWDTETQYF. CDR3 bases: TGTGCCAGCTCACCACCTTGGGATACGGAGACCCAGTACTTC.

This clone occurred a few times. The chain has TRBV5-8 and TRBJ1-5; TRBD1 aligns across 7 bases. Per the germline V gene, CDR1 is SGHTS and CDR2 is YDEGEE. V shed 4 bases and J 3 bases; nucleotides not matched to a gene: 10. There are 16 residues in the CDR3. CDR3 residues: CASSSGGTANNQPQHF. Here the CDR3 DNA reads TGTGCCAGCAGCAGTGGTGGGACAGCTAACAATCAGCCCCAGCATTTT.

This chain joins TRBV14 and TRBJ2-7; D uncertain. Trimming pared 2 bases from V and 4 bases from J, leaving 3 bases between. This CDR3 spans 11 amino acids. The germline gives CDR1 SGHDN, CDR2 FVKESK. The CDR3 bases are TGTGCCAGCAGCCAATTATACGAGCAGTACTTC. Amino acids: CASSQLYEQYF. The whole variable domain, remainder taken from reference TRBV14 and TRBJ2-7, is EAGVTQFPSHSVIEKGQTVTLRCDPISGHDNLYWYRRVMGKEIKFLLHFVKESKQDESGMPNNRFLAERTGGTYSTLKVQPAELEDSGVYFCASSQLYEQYFGPGTRLTVT.

The V and J genes are TRBV6-6 and TRBJ2-7, with 8 bases fitting TRBD1. The CDR3 is 14 residues long. Germline CDR1 and CDR2: MNHNY and SVGAGI (reference sequence). With V trimmed by 4 bases and J by 1 base, 3 bases remained unmatched. The CDR3 here is CASSWTGRSYEQYF. DNA of the CDR3: TGTGCCAGCAGTTGGACAGGGAGGTCCTACGAGCAGTACTTC.

The V gene is TRBV6-6, the J gene TRBJ1-2; D ambiguous. Germline CDR1 is MNHNY and CDR2 is SVGAGI (reference sequence). V lost 6 bases to trimming and J lost 6 bases, with 23 bases between them. The length of the CDR3 is 16 residues. The CDR3 coding sequence is TGTGCCAGCAGATTTAGAGGGCAGCCGTTAAGAGATGGCTACACCTTC. This sequence encodes CASRFRGQPLRDGYTF.

The rearrangement joins TRBV6-1 to TRBJ1-5, with D unresolved. V lost 5 bases to trimming and J lost 4 bases, with 9 bases between them. CDR1 is MNHNS, CDR2 SASEGT, per germline. The CDR3 has 13 residues. The CDR3 spells CASSPQVNQPQHF. Written as DNA, the CDR3 is TGTGCCAGCAGTCCTCAGGTAAATCAGCCCCAGCATTTT.

The rearrangement joins TRBV27 to TRBJ2-7; perhaps TRBD1 as D (6 bases). V was trimmed by 5 bases and J by 1 base, leaving 15 bases between them. CDR3 size: 15 residues. Germline lookup yields CDR1 MNHEY and CDR2 SMNVEV (reference sequence). In DNA form, the CDR3 reads TGTGCCAGCAGTCCGACCGGGACAACATCCTACGAGCAGTACTTC. Translating it yields CASSPTGTTSYEQYF.

V and J are TRBV6-1 and TRBJ2-5; no clear D gene. The CDR3 covers 12 residues. Germline CDR1 is MNHNS and CDR2 is SASEGT. V dropped 2 bases and J dropped 5 bases, with 6 bases sitting between them. CDR3 bases: TGTGCCAGCAGTGAAACCCGTGAGACCCAGTACTTC. Amino acid sequence: CASSETRETQYF.

The rearrangement uses TRBV27 and TRBJ2-1; D is possibly TRBD2 (6 bases). The CDR3 runs to 12 residues. Trimming removed 6 bases from V and 6 bases from J, with 9 bases in between. Looked up from germline, CDR1 is MNHEY and CDR2 is SMNVEV (reference sequence). The chain's CDR3 is CASRDYSNEQFF. In nucleotides, the CDR3 is TGTGCCAGCAGGGACTACAGCAATGAGCAGTTCTTC.

The CDR3 region is CAWTRGDSGYTF. The CDR3 nucleotides are TGTGCCTGGACGCGTGGGGACAGCGGCTACACCTTC. The chain joins TRBV30 to TRBJ1-2; 7 bases are a match to TRBD1. This CDR3 has 12 amino acids. The V gene's germline CDR1 is GTSNPN and CDR2 SVGIG (reference sequence). Trimming took 4 bases from V and 8 from J; bases not matched to a gene: 7.

V gene TRBV30 combines with J gene TRBJ1-5, with D possibly TRBD1 on 5 matching bases. Germline CDR1 reads GTSNPN; CDR2 reads SVGIG (reference sequence). V was trimmed by 7 bases and J by 16 bases, leaving 23 bases between them. This CDR3 has 12 residues. The CDR3 DNA sequence: TGTGCCTCGAATAACCGGGACTGCCTCAAACATTTT. Translating it yields CASNNRDCLKHF. Looking up the rest from reference TRBV30 and TRBJ1-5 gives the full variable domain: SQTIHQWPATLVQPVGSPLSLECTVEGTSNPNLYWYRQAAGRGLQLLFYSVGIGQISSEVPQNLSASRPQDRQFILSSKKLLLSDSGFYLCASNNRDCLKHFGDGTRLSIL.

This chain links TRBV5-4 with TRBJ1-6; maybe TRBD1 (6 bases). CDR3 length equals 15 residues. V was pared by 3 bases and J by 8 bases, with 15 bases between. The germline V gene has CDR1 SGHNT and CDR2 YYREEE (reference sequence). CDR3 coding DNA: TGTGCCAGCAGCTCCGCTGGACAGCCGTATTCACCCCTCCACTTT. Protein product: CASSSAGQPYSPLHF.

V is TRBV5-6 and J is TRBJ1-1; tentative D call: TRBD1 (5 bases). There are 14 residues in the CDR3. The V gene's germline CDR1 is SGHDT and CDR2 YYEEEE. Trimming left V 3 bases short and J 0 bases short, with 9 bases between. The CDR3 spells CASSSDTLNTEAFF. In DNA, the CDR3 is TGTGCCAGCAGCTCGGACACCTTGAACACTGAAGCTTTCTTT.

J is TRBJ2-7 and V is TRBV13, with a weak D call TRBD2 (6 bases). CDR1 is PRHDT and CDR2 is FYEKMQ in the germline V gene (reference sequence). CDR3 length equals 13 residues. The germline V and J ends were trimmed by 3 bases and 3 bases, with 9 bases remaining between them. This CDR3 is CASSLGGYYEQYF. CDR3 sequence (DNA): TGTGCCAGCAGCTTGGGAGGTTACTACGAGCAGTACTTC.

The rearrangement uses TRBV5-1 and TRBJ2-7; 10 nucleotides match TRBD1. Per the germline V gene, CDR1 is SGHRS and CDR2 is YFSETQ. CDR3 size: 14 residues. With 3 bases clipped from V and 5 bases from J, the junction kept 5 bases outside the gene matches. CDR3 region: CASSSGTGVHEQYF. CDR3 nucleotides: TGCGCCAGCAGCTCTGGGACAGGGGTCCACGAGCAGTACTTC.

The chain recombines TRBV5-5 with TRBJ2-3; 8 bases align to TRBD1. The CDR3 length is 13 residues. CDR1 SGHKS and CDR2 YYEKEE come from the germline V gene (reference sequence). Losses at the gene ends were 2 bases for V and 5 bases for J; bases not matched to a gene: 1. The CDR3 sequence: CASSLQGGDTQYF. DNA of the CDR3: TGTGCCAGCAGCTTACAGGGGGGAGATACGCAGTATTTT.

The J gene is TRBJ2-2, the V gene TRBV6-1; D assignment may be TRBD1 or TRBD2 (5 bases each). Germline assignment: CDR1 MNHNS and CDR2 SASEGT. The CDR3 totals 15 residues. Trimming pared 7 bases from V and 2 bases from J, leaving 14 bases between. In DNA form, the CDR3 reads TGTGCCAGCACCGAGGGGCGGGCTAACACCGGGGAGCTGTTTTTT. It specifies CASTEGRANTGELFF.

The chain has TRBV7-2 and TRBJ2-5; D call uncertain. This CDR3 comprises 12 residues. V gave up 0 bases and J gave up 5 bases, with 4 bases separating them. CDR1 is SGHTA, CDR2 FQGNSA, per germline. CDR3 sequence reads: CASSLAGETQYF. CDR3 bases: TGTGCCAGCAGCTTAGCCGGCGAGACCCAGTACTTC.

This chain links TRBV10-2 with TRBJ2-5; D remains ambiguous. The CDR3 sequence is 15 residues long. Trimming stripped 2 bases from V and 2 bases from J, with 12 bases between. CDR1 is WSHSY, CDR2 SAAADI, per germline. The CDR3 DNA reads as TGCGCCAGCAGTGAGAATACAGCCACTCAAGAGACCCAGTACTTC. Its translation: CASSENTATQETQYF.

The chain couples TRBV6-6 to TRBJ1-1; D gene unclear. CDR1 is MNHNY and CDR2 is SVGAGI in the germline V gene (reference sequence). V was shortened by 6 bases and J by 1 base, with 12 bases between the two germline ends. CDR3 length equals 14 residues. Here the CDR3 reads CASRQLVGNTEAFF. The CDR3 DNA reads as TGTGCCAGCAGACAACTAGTGGGGAACACTGAAGCTTTCTTT.

This rearrangement joins TRBV5-4 to TRBJ2-1; no clear D gene. With 5 bases removed from V and 0 bases from J, the gap between germline ends came to 6 bases. Looked up from germline, CDR1 is SGHNT and CDR2 is YYREEE (reference sequence). This CDR3 has 13 residues. The CDR3 loop is CASSLSSYNEQFF. CDR3 in DNA: TGTGCCAGCAGTCTTAGCTCCTACAATGAGCAGTTCTTC.

The chain links TRBV19 to TRBJ1-4, with D unclear. In germline, CDR1 is LNHDA, CDR2 SQIVND (reference sequence). There are 13 residues in the CDR3. Trimming pared 4 bases from V and 4 bases from J, leaving 7 bases between. Written as DNA, the CDR3 is TGTGCCAGTAGTACCAACTATAATGAAAAACTGTTTTTT. Translation gives CASSTNYNEKLFF. Combining the CDR3 with reference TRBV19 and TRBJ1-4 gives the whole variable domain DGGITQSPKYLFRKEGQNVTLSCEQNLNHDAMYWYRQDPGQGLRLIYYSQIVNDFQKGDIAEGYSVSREKKESFPLTVTSAQKNPTAFYLCASSTNYNEKLFFGSGTQLSVL.

This rearrangement joins TRBV6-5 to TRBJ1-2; TRBD1 aligns across 8 bases. The CDR3 consists of 14 residues. V lost 7 bases to trimming and J lost 2 bases; unmatched junction nucleotides: 6. Germline CDR1 reads MNHEY; CDR2 reads SVGAGI. The CDR3 region has the DNA TGTGCCAGCACTAACAGGGGGAACAACTATGGCTACACCTTC. This gives the protein CASTNRGNNYGYTF.

The chain uses TRBV2 and TRBJ2-5; D is uncertain. Germline CDR1 and CDR2: SNHLY and FYNNEI. Trimming shortened V by 6 bases and J by 3 bases, and 8 bases separated the two germline ends. This CDR3 is 12 amino acids long. The CDR3 DNA is TGTGCCAGCAGCTACTCAGAAGAGACCCAGTACTTC. It specifies CASSYSEETQYF.

The chain joins TRBV18 to TRBJ2-3; tentatively, D is TRBD1 (5 bases). In germline, CDR1 is KGHSH, CDR2 LQKENI. Trimming removed 1 base from V and 0 bases from J, with 29 bases in between. The CDR3 has 22 residues. CDR3: CASSPLDLTAMTTIPSTDTQYF. In DNA, the CDR3 is TGTGCCAGCTCACCACTCGATTTGACAGCCATGACAACCATTCCTAGCACAGATACGCAGTATTTT.

This clone was detected once. The chain uses TRBV11-3 and TRBJ2-2, with D tentatively TRBD1 or TRBD2 (5 bases each). Trimming left V 5 bases short and J 5 bases short, with 9 bases between. The CDR3 sequence is 13 residues long. Germline assignment: CDR1 SGHNT and CDR2 YENEEA. The CDR3 protein is CASSREGTGELFF. In nucleotides, the CDR3 is TGTGCCAGCAGCCGAGAGGGGACCGGGGAGCTGTTTTTT.

The genes are TRBV4-1 and TRBJ2-7, with 9 bases matching TRBD1. CDR1 and CDR2 (germline): MGHRA, YSYEKL. There are 16 residues in the CDR3. V shed 1 base and J 4 bases; nucleotides not matched to a gene: 8. Here the CDR3 DNA reads TGCGCCAGCAGCCAAGCGGGGGACAGGGTAACTTACGAGCAGTACTTC. It encodes CASSQAGDRVTYEQYF.